This entry lists 21 T cell receptor beta chains sequenced from one sample in a study of T cells after yellow fever vaccination. TCRdb redid the calling of the 5' RACE reads with MiXCR, one entry per CDR3 protein. The sample lists about 330,000 distinct CDR3 sequences, roughly 8% seen once, with approximately 15% in the top ten. Sequencing used PBMCs, obtained about 49 days after the first yellow fever vaccination. The receptors were sampled from a man aged 18 to 30 who received the YFV17D yellow fever vaccine.

This clonotype has just a few counts. The rearrangement links TRBV4-3 to TRBJ1-4; 8 nucleotides align to TRBD1. Germline values: CDR1 LGHNA, CDR2 YSLEER. The V and J ends lost 0 bases and 8 bases, in that order; junction bases with no gene match: 8. The CDR3 totals 16 residues. The CDR3 DNA reads TGCGCCAGCAGCCAAGATTCGGCAGGGGGCTACGAAAAACTGTTTTTT. It translates to CASSQDSAGGYEKLFF.

This clonotype was counted a few times. This sequence joins TRBV4-3 and TRBJ1-5; 8 nucleotides agree with TRBD1. With V trimmed by 2 bases and J by 6 bases, 3 bases remained unmatched. Germline V gives CDR1 LGHNA, CDR2 YSLEER. The CDR3 totals 14 residues. The CDR3 sequence: CASSQRTGLQPQHF. The CDR3 DNA follows: TGCGCCAGCAGCCAAAGGACAGGGCTTCAGCCCCAGCATTTT.

This clonotype was recorded many times. In nucleotides, the CDR3 is TGTGCCAGTAGTATAGATCAGTACGAGCAGTACTTC. Amino acid sequence: CASSIDQYEQYF. V and J are TRBV19 and TRBJ2-7; no definite D call. Germline CDR1 reads LNHDA; CDR2 reads SQIVND (reference sequence). The CDR3 extends over 12 amino acids. The V and J ends lost 0 bases and 4 bases respectively, with 4 bases between them.

The J gene is TRBJ2-5, the V gene TRBV20-1; 8 bases align to TRBD1. The length of the CDR3 is 14 residues. Germline lookup yields CDR1 DFQATT and CDR2 SNEGSKA (reference sequence). The V and J ends lost 6 bases and 2 bases, in that order; junction bases with no gene match: 8. In DNA form, the CDR3 reads TGCAGTGCGCCCGACAGGGGTGGGCAAGAGACCCAGTACTTC. Amino acids: CSAPDRGGQETQYF.

V and J are TRBV5-1 and TRBJ1-3, with D unclear. Germline V CDR1 and CDR2: SGHRS, YFSETQ. Trimming cost V 4 bases and J 0 bases, with 8 bases left between them. The CDR3 is 14 amino acids. CDR3 nucleotides: TGCGCCAGCAGCGAAGACGGCTCTGGAAACACCATATATTTT. It codes for CASSEDGSGNTIYF.

This clonotype has a handful of counts. The V gene is TRBV6-5, the J gene TRBJ2-7; TRBD1 aligns across 9 bases. V was pared by 5 bases and J by 0 bases, with 14 bases of the junction left unmatched. The CDR3 is 18 amino acids. From germline, CDR1 is MNHEY and CDR2 SVGAGI. The CDR3, as DNA: TGTGCCAGCAGTGGACTCGGTAACAGGGGGCGCTTCTCCTACGAGCAGTACGTC. It specifies CASSGLGNRGRFSYEQYV.

The rearrangement joins TRBV5-1 to TRBJ2-1, with 8 nucleotides matching TRBD2. V lost 2 bases to trimming and J lost 7 bases; unmatched junction nucleotides: 2. The V gene's germline CDR1 is SGHRS and CDR2 YFSETQ. The CDR3 is 13 residues long. Written as DNA, the CDR3 is TGCGCCAGCAGCTTCGGGGGGGCTAATGAGCAGTTCTTC. It encodes CASSFGGANEQFF.

This clonotype was recorded a few times. The rearrangement links TRBV7-8 to TRBJ1-4; 8 positions match TRBD1. The germline CDR1 and CDR2 sequences are SGHVS and FQNEAQ. V was pared by 5 bases and J by 1 base, with 3 bases of the junction left unmatched. The CDR3 has 15 amino acids. CDR3 bases: TGTGCCAGCAGCCCCGGACAGGGAACTAATGAAAAACTGTTTTTT. Its protein is CASSPGQGTNEKLFF.

This clonotype was seen a few times. The chain links TRBV28 to TRBJ2-5; possible D gene TRBD2, 6 bases. This CDR3 has 14 amino acids. The V and J ends lost 6 bases and 1 base respectively, with 12 bases between them. Germline V gene sequence: CDR1 MDHEN, CDR2 SYDVKM. The CDR3 here is CASRVGGAQETQYF. DNA for the CDR3: TGTGCCAGCAGGGTCGGAGGGGCCCAAGAGACCCAGTACTTC. The full variable domain, in which reference TRBV28 and TRBJ2-5 provide the parts outside the CDR3, is DVKVTQSSRYLVKRTGEKVFLECVQDMDHENMFWYRQDPGLGLRLIYFSYDVKMKEKGDIPEGYSVSREKKERFSLILESASTNQTSMYLCASRVGGAQETQYFGPGTRLLVL.

The sample holds many counts of this clonotype. The chain links TRBV10-3 to TRBJ1-5, with 8 bases matching TRBD1. Germline CDR1 reads ENHRY; CDR2 reads SYGVKD. Germline trimming cut 2 bases from V and 7 bases from J; bases unmatched to any gene: 4. This CDR3 comprises 14 residues. The DNA of the CDR3 is TGTGCCATCAGTGAGAGGACAGGGCGACAGCCCCAGCATTTT. This gives the protein CAISERTGRQPQHF.

The rearrangement joins TRBV19 to TRBJ1-2; no clear D. The CDR3 runs to 14 residues. Trimming took 2 bases from V and 6 from J, leaving 13 bases between them. Looked up from germline, CDR1 is LNHDA and CDR2 is SQIVND (reference sequence). The CDR3 protein is CASSITLGLDGYTF. As DNA, the CDR3 is TGTGCCAGTAGTATAACCTTGGGTTTGGATGGCTACACCTTC.

This clonotype has only a few counts. The chain couples TRBV7-6 to TRBJ2-7; the D is unclear. V lost 2 bases and J lost 0, with 8 bases in between. This CDR3 contains 14 residues. CDR1 is SGHVS and CDR2 is FNYEAQ in the germline V gene. Here the CDR3 reads CASSLSDFSYEQYF. In nucleotides, the CDR3 is TGTGCCAGCAGCTTAAGCGACTTCTCCTACGAGCAGTACTTC.

The rearrangement uses TRBV5-1 and TRBJ2-1; D not certain. V shed 0 bases and J shed 10 bases, with 11 bases lying between them. Per germline, CDR1 SGHRS and CDR2 YFSETQ. This CDR3 is 13 amino acids long. This CDR3 is CASSLVQGWEQFF. CDR3 sequence (DNA): TGCGCCAGCAGCTTGGTCCAAGGGTGGGAGCAGTTCTTC.

Ten or more counts support this clonotype. The J gene is TRBJ2-1, the V gene TRBV6-2 or TRBV6-3; 8 nucleotides align to TRBD1. The ends lost 7 bases at V and 0 bases at J; junction bases unmatched: 11. The germline V gene encodes CDR1 MNHEY and CDR2 SVGEGT. This CDR3 has 17 residues. CDR3 DNA: TGTGCCAGCACCGATAAGGACAGGGTGAGCTCCTACAATGAGCAGTTCTTC. Amino acids: CASTDKDRVSSYNEQFF.

The V call is TRBV6-1, the J call TRBJ1-6; TRBD1 matches 7 bases. The CDR3 loop spans 15 amino acids. The J segment lost 5 bases and the V segment lost 6 bases, leaving 7 bases of the junction unmatched. Germline lookup yields CDR1 MNHNS and CDR2 SASEGT. The DNA of the CDR3 is TGTGCCAGCAGAGGTATCGGGACAGATAATTCACCCCTCCACTTT. Protein: CASRGIGTDNSPLHF.

V usage is TRBV20-1 and J usage is TRBJ1-5; D is unclear. The CDR3 runs to 12 residues. Germline V gene sequence: CDR1 DFQATT, CDR2 SNEGSKA (reference sequence). V lost 3 bases and J lost 4, with 7 bases in between. The CDR3 loop reads CSASQRNQPQHF. The CDR3 DNA is TGCAGTGCTAGTCAGAGGAATCAGCCCCAGCATTTT.

The chain recombines TRBV20-1 with TRBJ2-5; D may correspond to TRBD1 or TRBD2 (5 bases each). Trimming stripped 0 bases from V and 5 bases from J, with 19 bases between. The germline CDR1 and CDR2 sequences are DFQATT and SNEGSKA (reference sequence). CDR3 length: 16 residues. CDR3 region: CSARDRGADKWETQYF. In nucleotides, the CDR3 is TGCAGTGCTAGAGATCGAGGGGCTGACAAGTGGGAGACCCAGTACTTC.

This clonotype was found many times. The chain is built from TRBV5-1 and TRBJ1-2; 7 nucleotides align to TRBD1. Germline assignment: CDR1 SGHRS and CDR2 YFSETQ. Trimming at V came to 3 bases and at J to 6 bases, leaving 8 bases not matched to a gene. This CDR3 is 14 amino acids long. In DNA, the CDR3 is TGCGCCAGCAGCTCCGAAGGCACAGGGGATGGCTACACCTTC. This sequence encodes CASSSEGTGDGYTF.

The V call is TRBV10-2, the J call TRBJ2-2; no clear D gene. CDR1 and CDR2 (germline): WSHSY, SAAADI. The CDR3 is 15 residues long. Trimming cost V 1 base and J 1 base, with 7 bases left between them. In DNA, the CDR3 is TGCGCCAGCAGTGAGTTTCGAGAGAACACCGGGGAGCTGTTTTTT. Its protein is CASSEFRENTGELFF.

The CDR3 protein is CASSLLSAPTDTQYF. The CDR3 DNA sequence: TGTGCCAGCAGCCTTCTATCGGCGCCCACAGATACGCAGTATTTT. The chain joins TRBV5-4 to TRBJ2-3; the D is unclear. The CDR3 extends over 15 amino acids. The V and J ends lost 4 bases and 2 bases respectively, with 14 bases between them. Looked up from germline, CDR1 is SGHNT and CDR2 is YYREEE (reference sequence).

This clonotype was seen a few times. CDR3 DNA sequence: TGTGCCAGCAGTTACGCCGGGACAGCATACGAGCAGTACGTC. It translates to CASSYAGTAYEQYV. The chain joins TRBV6-2 or TRBV6-3 to TRBJ2-7; 7 nucleotides line up with TRBD1. Trimming cost V 2 bases and J 4 bases; bases outside gene matches: 5. Germline CDR1 MNHEY, CDR2 SVGEGT. CDR3 length: 14 residues.